The 29 T cell receptor beta chains below were found in one sample sequenced in a study of cytomegalovirus exposure and HLA in healthy donors. PCR primers comprised 60 Vbeta and 13 Jbeta primers. Assay used: immunoSEQ multiplex PCR; TCRdb lists only in-frame clones, some missing. The table records about 170,000 clones, 77% of them present only once. Specimen: PBMCs. The receptors were gathered from a female donor in good health and CMV-seronegative.

The J gene is TRBJ1-3, the V gene TRBV29-1; no clear D gene. In germline, CDR1 is SQVTM, CDR2 ANQGSEA. V was cut by 7 bases and J by 0 bases, with 10 bases left in between. This CDR3 contains 13 residues. The CDR3 DNA sequence: TGCAGCGCTCACACGATCTCTGGAAACACCATATATTTT. The encoded protein is CSAHTISGNTIYF.

The rearrangement links TRBV7-9 to TRBJ1-6, with no clear D. Germline V gives CDR1 SEHNR, CDR2 FQNEAQ (reference sequence). This CDR3 has 13 residues. V lost 3 bases, J lost 8 bases, and 8 bases lay in between. This chain's CDR3 is CASSFSVDSPLHF. CDR3 in DNA: TGTGCCAGCAGCTTCAGCGTCGATTCACCCCTCCACTTT.

The chain employs TRBV7-2 and TRBJ2-5; the match to TRBD2 covers 11 bases. The V segment lost 7 bases and the J segment 5 bases; nucleotides outside the gene matches: 15. The germline gives CDR1 SGHTA, CDR2 FQGNSA. This CDR3 comprises 17 residues. The CDR3 DNA reads as TGTGCCAGCACCTTCTCCGGGGCTAGCGGGGGGAGGGAGACCCAGTACTTC. This codes for CASTFSGASGGRETQYF.

This clone was counted only a few times. The chain is built from TRBV9 and TRBJ2-7, with 8 bases identical to TRBD2. Germline assignment: CDR1 SGDLS and CDR2 YYNGEE. The ends lost 4 bases at V and 2 bases at J; junction bases unmatched: 8. CDR3 length: 15 residues. The DNA for the CDR3 is TGTGCCAGCAGCCCAGGGACGGGGGGGGCCTACGAGCAGTACTTC. This codes for CASSPGTGGAYEQYF. Full variable domain (rest looked up from reference TRBV9 and TRBJ2-7): DSGVTQTPKHLITATGQRVTLRCSPRSGDLSVYWYQQSLDQGLQFLIQYYNGEERAKGNILERFSAQQFPDLHSELNLSSLELGDSALYFCASSPGTGGAYEQYFGPGTRLTVT.

CDR3 residues: CASSLVWLAGEGPEQFF. Here the CDR3 DNA reads TGTGCCAGCAGCTTAGTTTGGCTAGCGGGTGAGGGACCTGAGCAGTTCTTC. The chain recombines TRBV13 with TRBJ2-1; 8 positions agree with TRBD2. The CDR3 extends over 17 amino acids. Germline CDR1 PRHDT, CDR2 FYEKMQ (reference sequence). Trimming at V came to 1 base and at J to 9 bases, leaving 14 bases not matched to a gene.

This chain uses TRBV28 with TRBJ2-5; TRBD1 matches at 7 bases. Germline lookup yields CDR1 MDHEN and CDR2 SYDVKM. V dropped 5 bases and J dropped 4; count of bases not matched to a gene: 10. The CDR3 covers 15 residues. CDR3 residues: CASSATARQGETQYF. The DNA of the CDR3 is TGTGCCAGCAGTGCCACCGCCCGACAGGGAGAGACCCAGTACTTC.

This chain joins TRBV5-1 and TRBJ2-5; 10 bases map to TRBD2. This CDR3 contains 18 residues. V lost 0 bases, J lost 2 bases, and 10 bases stayed unmatched. In germline, CDR1 is SGHRS, CDR2 YFSETQ. This chain's CDR3 is CASSLVPQTSGYQETQYF. DNA of the CDR3: TGCGCCAGCAGCTTGGTTCCCCAGACTAGCGGGTATCAAGAGACCCAGTACTTC.

V and J are TRBV9 and TRBJ1-2; D remains unclear. Germline CDR1 reads SGDLS; CDR2 reads YYNGEE. This CDR3 is built from 13 residues. V was trimmed by 4 bases and J by 4 bases, leaving 11 bases between them. The CDR3 DNA is TGTGCCAGCAGCATCCAGACGGGCTATGGCTACACCTTC. Residues: CASSIQTGYGYTF.

The chain is built from TRBV7-2 and TRBJ2-5; tentatively, D is TRBD1 (5 bases). Per the germline V gene, CDR1 is SGHTA and CDR2 is FQGNSA. Deletions cut 1 base from V and 5 bases from J, with 17 bases between. CDR3 length equals 16 residues. The CDR3 loop reads CASSLGSGRVGETQYF. DNA for the CDR3: TGTGCCAGCAGCTTAGGGTCTGGCAGGGTGGGGGAGACCCAGTACTTC.

The V and J genes are TRBV19 and TRBJ1-5, with 9 bases fitting TRBD1. With 8 bases clipped from V and 5 bases from J, the junction kept 7 bases outside the gene matches. Germline V gives CDR1 LNHDA, CDR2 SQIVND (reference sequence). The length of the CDR3 is 14 residues. CDR3 amino acids: CASGTTGGDQPQHF. CDR3 nucleotide sequence: TGTGCCAGTGGGACCACAGGGGGCGATCAGCCCCAGCATTTT.

This clone was seen just once. The V call is TRBV11-2, the J call TRBJ1-1; unclear D gene. The CDR3 length is 14 residues. Germline V gene data show CDR1 as SGHAT and CDR2 as FQNNGV. Trimming cost V 0 bases and J 10 bases, with 15 bases left between them. The CDR3 coding sequence is TGTGCCAGCAGCTTAGACCTCCTAGAGGGCAGAGCTTTCTTT. Translation: CASSLDLLEGRAFF.

A note on this clone: Germline and junction disagree at one end, which may indicate a read error. This chain uses TRBV7-9 with TRBJ2-5, with D unclear. Germline CDR1 and CDR2: SEHNR and FQNEAQ (reference sequence). This CDR3 is 11 amino acids long. The CDR3 sequence is CASTYGETQYF. The CDR3, as DNA: TGTGCGAGCACATACGGGGAGACCCAGTACTTC.

This sequence joins TRBV18 and TRBJ2-3, with no clear D. The CDR3 totals 16 residues. The V and J ends lost 6 bases and 0 bases respectively, with 16 bases between them. Germline values: CDR1 KGHSH, CDR2 LQKENI. In DNA, the CDR3 is TGTGCCAGCTCTCCAAATACCGAGTATAGCACAGATACGCAGTATTTT. It is translated as CASSPNTEYSTDTQYF.

The V gene is TRBV15, the J gene TRBJ1-6; 9 bases align to TRBD1. The V and J ends lost 1 base and 10 bases, in that order; junction bases with no gene match: 17. The CDR3 covers 19 residues. Looked up from germline, CDR1 is LNHNV and CDR2 is YYDKDF (reference sequence). In DNA form, the CDR3 reads TGTGCCACCAGCAGAGTTCCATCAACCGGGACAGGGATTGAATCACCCCTCCACTTT. Its protein product is CATSRVPSTGTGIESPLHF.

This clone occurred a few times. This chain joins TRBV6-1 and TRBJ2-3; D is undetermined. Per germline, CDR1 MNHNS and CDR2 SASEGT. This CDR3 has 13 residues. V was pared by 1 base and J by 6 bases, with 8 bases between. The CDR3 sequence is CASSEGGGDTQYF. The CDR3 coding sequence is TGTGCCAGCAGTGAAGGAGGTGGGGATACGCAGTATTTT.

The rearrangement uses TRBV30 and TRBJ1-1; a possible D gene is TRBD1 (5 bases). The CDR3 has 11 amino acids. CDR1 GTSNPN and CDR2 SVGIG come from the germline V gene (reference sequence). The DNA of the CDR3 is TGTGCTGGGGCGCGAAGCACTGAAGCTTTCTTT. Encoded protein: CAGARSTEAFF.

This sequence joins TRBV28 and TRBJ1-4; TRBD1 agrees at 8 bases. This CDR3 contains 13 residues. Germline values: CDR1 MDHEN, CDR2 SYDVKM. V trimming: 5 bases; J trimming: 8 bases; junction bases outside the gene matches: 4. CDR3 nucleotides: TGTGCCAGCAGTCACCGGGACAGGGAAAAACTGTTTTTT. Its protein is CASSHRDREKLFF. The whole variable domain, filled in from reference TRBV28 and TRBJ1-4, reads DVKVTQSSRYLVKRTGEKVFLECVQDMDHENMFWYRQDPGLGLRLIYFSYDVKMKEKGDIPEGYSVSREKKERFSLILESASTNQTSMYLCASSHRDREKLFFGSGTQLSVL.

This chain joins TRBV2 and TRBJ2-1, with 10 positions matching TRBD2. Germline-derived CDR1 and CDR2 are SNHLY and FYNNEI. This CDR3 has 14 residues. Unmatched junction bases numbered 2, after V lost 5 bases and J lost 4 bases. CDR3 region: CASSPTSGYNEQFF. The CDR3, as DNA: TGTGCCAGCAGTCCGACTAGCGGGTACAATGAGCAGTTCTTC.

The V call is TRBV5-1, the J call TRBJ2-1; 9 bases agree with TRBD2. CDR3 length: 16 amino acids. The ends lost 0 bases at V and 7 bases at J; junction bases unmatched: 8. The germline CDR1 and CDR2 sequences are SGHRS and YFSETQ. The CDR3 nucleotides are TGCGCCAGCAGCTTGGTTACAGCGGGAGGAGGGAATGAGCAGTTCTTC. Amino acids: CASSLVTAGGGNEQFF.

The V call is TRBV4-2, the J call TRBJ1-2; 7 bases match TRBD1. The CDR3 consists of 15 residues. CDR1 and CDR2 from the germline V gene are LGHNA and YNFKEQ. The ends lost 4 bases at V and 2 bases at J; junction bases unmatched: 7. For the CDR3, the DNA is TGTGCCAGCAGCCCCCGGGACAGCCAGAACTATGGCTACACCTTC. It is translated as CASSPRDSQNYGYTF.

The chain is built from TRBV19 and TRBJ1-2; TRBD1 is a possible D gene (6 bases). Germline V gene sequence: CDR1 LNHDA, CDR2 SQIVND (reference sequence). CDR3 size: 14 residues. Deletions cut 5 bases from V and 7 bases from J, with 17 bases between. The CDR3 nucleotides read TGTGCCAGTAGTCCATACACAGGGAATCGTGGCTACACCTTC. Residues: CASSPYTGNRGYTF.

The chain recombines TRBV19 with TRBJ1-2; TRBD1 agrees at 11 bases. Germline loops: CDR1 LNHDA, CDR2 SQIVND (reference sequence). J gave up 7 bases and V 4 bases, and 5 bases lay outside the gene matches. The CDR3 has 14 amino acids. The CDR3: CASSTGQGAFGYTF. CDR3 in DNA: TGTGCCAGTAGTACCGGACAGGGGGCATTTGGCTACACCTTC.

CDR3 loop: CASNPNGVEGTQYF. In nucleotides, the CDR3 is TGCGCCAGCAACCCGAACGGGGTTGAGGGGACCCAGTACTTC. V gene TRBV5-1 combines with J gene TRBJ2-5; tentative D call: TRBD2 (5 bases). V was clipped by 6 bases and J by 7 bases, with 19 bases between them. The CDR3 runs to 14 residues. Germline V gene sequence: CDR1 SGHRS, CDR2 YFSETQ.

The genes are TRBV2 and TRBJ1-1, with 7 bases matching TRBD1. This CDR3 is built from 14 residues. The V gene's germline CDR1 is SNHLY and CDR2 FYNNEI. The junction had 6 bases not matched to a gene; V was cut back by 4 bases and J by 4 bases. Here the CDR3 DNA reads TGTGCCAGCAGTGGCACGCAGGGGGGCACTGAAGCTTTCTTT. Translation: CASSGTQGGTEAFF.

The chain uses TRBV7-8 and TRBJ1-2; TRBD1 matches 7 bases. CDR3 length equals 14 residues. Trimming removed 5 bases from V and 4 bases from J; junction bases left unmatched: 7. CDR1 is SGHVS, CDR2 FQNEAQ, per germline. The CDR3 DNA follows: TGTGCCAGCAGCGATCCGGGACAGCCCTATGGCTACACCTTC. It codes for CASSDPGQPYGYTF.

In this sample, this clone turned up once. The chain combines TRBV6-8 with TRBJ2-5; possibly TRBD1 for D (6 bases). Germline CDR1 and CDR2: MNHGY and SAAAGT. This CDR3 spans 14 amino acids. The ends were cut back, 4 bases at V and 2 bases at J, with 11 bases in the middle. CDR3 bases: TGTGCCAGCAGTTCCGACAGGACTCAAGAGACCCAGTACTTC. It specifies CASSSDRTQETQYF.

This chain connects TRBV6-5 to TRBJ2-7; D might be TRBD1 (6 bases). This CDR3 comprises 15 residues. The germline V gene has CDR1 MNHEY and CDR2 SVGAGI. V was shortened by 0 bases and J by 2 bases, with 11 bases between the two germline ends. The CDR3 loop reads CASSYSTDRTYEQYF. CDR3 sequence (DNA): TGTGCCAGCAGTTACTCGACGGACAGAACCTACGAGCAGTACTTC.

This rearrangement joins TRBV10-3 to TRBJ1-2; tentative D call: TRBD1 (6 bases). The CDR3 runs 17 residues. Germline V lookup: CDR1 ENHRY, CDR2 SYGVKD. Trimming cost V 0 bases and J 8 bases, with 22 bases left between them. The CDR3 region has the DNA TGTGCCATCAGTGAGTCGATCGTGGGGGCCGCGTGGCGGGGCTACACCTTC. Its protein product is CAISESIVGAAWRGYTF.

V usage is TRBV9 and J usage is TRBJ2-1; perhaps TRBD1 as D (6 bases). The CDR3 loop spans 15 amino acids. In germline, CDR1 is SGDLS, CDR2 YYNGEE. Deletions cut 4 bases from V and 1 base from J, with 12 bases between. The chain's CDR3 is CASSLRGASYNEQFF. The CDR3 DNA reads as TGTGCCAGCAGCCTCAGGGGCGCATCCTACAATGAGCAGTTCTTC.